This entry lists 16 T cell receptor beta chains sequenced from one sample in a study of post-analysis software for immune sequencing data. TCR beta cDNA libraries included unique molecular identifiers. Each CDR3 protein gets one entry after TCRdb re-called the PCR reads with MiXCR. The data contain roughly 730,000 distinct CDR3 sequences, 30% of them seen just once; the ten biggest clones take up more than 0.45%. The study's findings and limits: When patients were compared with controls, about five TRBV segments were more frequent, TRBV5-6, TRBV5-1 and TRBV20-1 among them.

The antigens for these receptors are not known. The source material was blood. These receptors all come from a girl aged 5 to 17 with multiple sclerosis.

This clonotype was detected ten times or more. The chain carries TRBV7-2 and TRBJ2-1; 8 bases agree with TRBD1. The CDR3 is 17 amino acids. After removal of 1 base from V and 1 base from J, the junction contained 6 bases not matched to a gene. Germline V CDR1 and CDR2: SGHTA, FQGNSA. CDR3 in amino acids: CASSLVVWTGSYNEQFF. The DNA of the CDR3 is TGTGCCAGCAGCTTAGTGGTCTGGACAGGGTCCTACAATGAGCAGTTCTTC.

The DNA for the CDR3 is TGTGCCAGCAGCTTGGAAATGGGCAGAGCCCAAGAGACCCAGTACTTC. Its translation: CASSLEMGRAQETQYF. This rearrangement joins TRBV5-6 to TRBJ2-5; D is unresolved. The germline CDR1 and CDR2 sequences are SGHDT and YYEEEE. The CDR3 is 16 amino acids. V lost 0 bases and J lost 1, with 13 bases in between.

The chain joins TRBV12-3 or TRBV12-4 to TRBJ2-7; D remains ambiguous. CDR3 size: 15 residues. V lost 3 bases, J lost 3 bases, and 15 bases lay in between. CDR3 protein: CASSFVPAGVYEQYF. CDR3 in DNA: TGTGCCAGCAGTTTTGTCCCTGCTGGGGTCTACGAGCAGTACTTC.

The rearrangement uses TRBV6-1 and TRBJ2-5; 10 bases map to TRBD1. The DNA end favors TRBJ2-7, so the J call may be wrong. Germline CDR1 is MNHNS and CDR2 is SASEGT. CDR3 length: 14 residues. This chain's CDR3 is CASSTRTGGDEQYF. In nucleotides, the CDR3 is TGTGCCAGCAGTACCAGGACAGGGGGTGACGAGCAGTACTTC.

This clonotype was counted a few times. The V gene is TRBV20-1, the J gene TRBJ2-1, with a weak D call TRBD2 (5 bases). V shed 5 bases and J shed 7 bases, with 27 bases lying between them. The CDR3 spans 17 residues. Germline lookup yields CDR1 DFQATT and CDR2 SNEGSKA (reference sequence). CDR3 sequence: CSARLDGIHPLYNEQFF. The CDR3, as DNA: TGCAGTGCTCGCCTGGACGGGATACACCCCCTATATAATGAGCAGTTCTTC.

This clonotype was counted a few times. The gene calls are TRBV27 and TRBJ1-2; TRBD1 matches 7 bases. Losses at the gene ends were 1 base for V and 5 bases for J; bases not matched to a gene: 7. In germline, CDR1 is MNHEY, CDR2 SMNVEV (reference sequence). This CDR3 spans 15 amino acids. The CDR3 bases are TGTGCCAGCAGTTTATATGGGGACAGTTTATATGGCTACACCTTC. Its protein is CASSLYGDSLYGYTF.

This clonotype occurred a few times. The chain links TRBV5-1 to TRBJ2-3; D may be TRBD2 (6 bases). The germline V gene has CDR1 SGHRS and CDR2 YFSETQ. V was shortened by 4 bases and J by 2 bases, with 17 bases between the two germline ends. The CDR3 is 16 residues long. CDR3 nucleotides: TGCGCCAGCAGCCTGGAGGGACTCCCCTCCACAGATACGCAGTATTTT. It translates to CASSLEGLPSTDTQYF.

The chain links TRBV28 to TRBJ2-1, with TRBD2 matching 11 bases. The CDR3 is made up of 15 amino acids. The germline V gene has CDR1 MDHEN and CDR2 SYDVKM. After removal of 4 bases from V and 10 bases from J, the junction contained 9 bases not matched to a gene. The CDR3 sequence is CASSSFSGRANEQFF. In nucleotides, the CDR3 is TGTGCCAGCAGTTCCTTTAGCGGGAGGGCCAACGAGCAGTTCTTC.

In its sample, this clonotype was seen a few times. The chain uses TRBV19 and TRBJ2-1; D is uncertain. V lost 5 bases, J lost 2 bases, and 13 bases lay in between. CDR1 is LNHDA, CDR2 SQIVND, per germline (reference sequence). This CDR3 spans 15 amino acids. CDR3 coding DNA: TGTGCCAGTAGTGACGACGCCCGACCCTACAATGAGCAGTTCTTC. Protein sequence: CASSDDARPYNEQFF.

The V and J genes are TRBV24-1 and TRBJ2-7; 8 bases map to TRBD1. Germline V gene sequence: CDR1 KGHDR, CDR2 SFDVKD. This CDR3 has 15 residues. Trimming cost V 4 bases and J 10 bases; bases outside gene matches: 14. CDR3 residues: CATSDYGTGQEAQYF. The CDR3 DNA sequence: TGTGCCACCAGTGACTACGGGACAGGTCAAGAGGCCCAGTACTTC.

This sequence joins TRBV5-1 and TRBJ2-5; D is uncertain. V dropped 2 bases and J dropped 2 bases, with 10 bases sitting between them. This CDR3 is 14 amino acids long. Per the germline V gene, CDR1 is SGHRS and CDR2 is YFSETQ. The CDR3: CASSFVWGQETQYF. The CDR3 nucleotides read TGCGCCAGCAGCTTCGTCTGGGGACAAGAGACCCAGTACTTC. The full variable domain, completed using reference TRBV5-1 and TRBJ2-5, is KAGVTQTPRYLIKTRGQQVTLSCSPISGHRSVSWYQQTPGQGLQFLFEYFSETQRNKGNFPGRFSGRQFSNSRSEMNVSTLELGDSALYLCASSFVWGQETQYFGPGTRLLVL.

This clonotype was observed a handful of times. The V and J genes are TRBV25-1 and TRBJ2-7; a weak D match, TRBD1 (7 bases). The J call may be faulty, since TRBJ2-5 better matches the DNA end. CDR1 MGHDK and CDR2 SYGVNS come from the germline V gene. This CDR3 comprises 15 residues. DNA for the CDR3: TGTGCCAGCAGTAGGAGTTCAGGGGGGTTGGAGACCCAGTACTTC. It translates to CASSRSSGGLETQYF.

This clonotype was seen many times. The chain has TRBV9 and TRBJ2-6; D is possibly TRBD1 (5 bases). CDR1 and CDR2 (germline): SGDLS, YYNGEE. This CDR3 contains 16 residues. The V end was cut by 1 base, the J end by 0 bases, with 8 bases between. CDR3 coding DNA: TGTGCCAGCAGCGTATCTACAGGCTCTGGGGCCAACGTCCTGACTTTC. This translates into CASSVSTGSGANVLTF. The full variable domain, its missing parts supplied by reference TRBV9 and TRBJ2-6, is DSGVTQTPKHLITATGQRVTLRCSPRSGDLSVYWYQQSLDQGLQFLIQYYNGEERAKGNILERFSAQQFPDLHSELNLSSLELGDSALYFCASSVSTGSGANVLTFGAGSRLTVL.

V is TRBV6-1 and J is TRBJ1-1; D gene unclear. V was trimmed by 2 bases and J by 6 bases, leaving 16 bases between them. CDR1 and CDR2 (germline): MNHNS, SASEGT. The CDR3 runs 15 residues. CDR3 in amino acids: CASSETGILRSEAFF. CDR3 nucleotide sequence: TGTGCCAGCAGTGAAACCGGCATCCTAAGGTCTGAAGCTTTCTTT.

V gene TRBV28 combines with J gene TRBJ2-3; 8 nucleotides agree with TRBD1. CDR1 MDHEN and CDR2 SYDVKM come from the germline V gene. The CDR3 has 15 amino acids. Unmatched junction bases numbered 8, after V lost 6 bases and J lost 3 bases. CDR3 nucleotide sequence: TGTGCCAGCAGCCCGACGGACAGGGTTACAGATACGCAGTATTTT. This encodes CASSPTDRVTDTQYF.

This clonotype has just a few counts. V is TRBV28 and J is TRBJ2-3; 8 bases are shared with TRBD1. From germline, CDR1 is MDHEN and CDR2 SYDVKM. The CDR3 is made up of 15 amino acids. Trimming removed 2 bases from V and 4 bases from J; junction bases left unmatched: 5. As DNA, the CDR3 is TGTGCCAGCAGTTTAGTGACAGGGGATTCAGATACGCAGTATTTT. Its protein is CASSLVTGDSDTQYF.